One sample yielded the 17 T cell receptor beta chains listed below, sequenced in a study of T cell responses to AZD1222 COVID-19 vaccine. TCRdb's table, derived via immunoSEQ multiplex PCR, lists solely in-frame clones and lacks some. The table records about 77,000 clones, about 92% of them present only once. The material sequenced was peripheral blood, taken 28 days after the second AZD1222 dose. The receptors were gathered from an adult who received the AZD1222 COVID-19 vaccine.

The rearrangement uses TRBV4-2 and TRBJ1-2; maybe TRBD1 (6 bases). V was pared by 0 bases and J by 3 bases, with 23 bases between. The germline V gene has CDR1 LGHNA and CDR2 YNFKEQ. The CDR3 extends over 19 amino acids. As DNA, the CDR3 is TGTGCCAGCAGCCAAGATGTCGGGGGCCCTAGCCTAATTTACTATGGCTACACCTTC. Protein sequence: CASSQDVGGPSLIYYGYTF.

The chain recombines TRBV6-5 with TRBJ1-2; D not certain. Trimming removed 3 bases at V and 3 bases at J, with 8 bases between. Per germline, CDR1 MNHEY and CDR2 SVGAGI. The CDR3 has 13 amino acids. CDR3 loop: CASSYGPDYGYTF. The CDR3, as DNA: TGTGCCAGCAGTTATGGCCCAGACTATGGCTACACCTTC.

Worth noting for this clone: Other DNA sequences within the sample encode an identical CDR3. The V and J genes are TRBV6-5 and TRBJ1-3; no firm D call. The V and J ends lost 5 bases and 4 bases respectively, with 12 bases between them. The CDR3 length is 14 residues. Looked up from germline, CDR1 is MNHEY and CDR2 is SVGAGI. The CDR3 DNA reads as TGTGCCAGCAGTCCTGGGAGCTCGGGAAACACCATATATTTT. The encoded protein is CASSPGSSGNTIYF.

This chain links TRBV29-1 with TRBJ2-7; 11 nucleotides agree with TRBD2. Germline V gene lookup returns CDR1 SQVTM and CDR2 ANQGSEA. V gave up 6 bases and J gave up 1 base; unmatched junction bases: 11. CDR3 length: 16 amino acids. The CDR3 sequence is CSVKNPLAGVSYEQYF. DNA of the CDR3: TGCAGCGTAAAAAATCCACTAGCGGGAGTTTCCTACGAGCAGTACTTC.

The rearrangement joins TRBV7-9 to TRBJ1-2; D ambiguous. V lost 2 bases and J 4 bases, leaving 20 bases between the germline ends. Germline CDR1 reads SEHNR; CDR2 reads FQNEAQ (reference sequence). CDR3 size: 17 residues. CDR3: CASSLSPGQDGLYGYTF. The CDR3 coding sequence is TGTGCCAGCAGCTTAAGTCCCGGGCAGGACGGACTCTATGGCTACACCTTC.

J is TRBJ2-5 and V is TRBV11-2; 7 nucleotides agree with TRBD2. Germline V gene data show CDR1 as SGHAT and CDR2 as FQNNGV. The CDR3 length is 14 residues. The V gene end was trimmed by 3 bases and the J gene end by 3 bases; junction bases not matched to a gene: 4. Written as DNA, the CDR3 is TGTGCCAGCAGCTTCCTAGCGGTAGAAGAGACCCAGTACTTC. This encodes CASSFLAVEETQYF.

The chain has TRBV21-1 and TRBJ1-4; TRBD1 is the table's D call and was not checked against the DNA. TRBV21-1 is marked as a pseudogene. The CDR3 covers 13 residues. The CDR3 loop reads CARLMTPPEKLFF. CDR3 sequence (DNA): TGTGCCAGACTTATGACACCACCCGAAAAACTGTTTTTT.

The V call is TRBV25-1, the J call TRBJ2-3; TRBD1 or TRBD2 may be the D gene (5 bases each). This CDR3 has 15 residues. V dropped 8 bases and J dropped 1 base, with 16 bases sitting between them. Germline CDR1 and CDR2: MGHDK and SYGVNS. For the CDR3, the DNA is TGTGCCAGCTCAAGGCGGCAGGGAGGCACAGATACGCAGTATTTT. It yields the protein CASSRRQGGTDTQYF.

The chain uses TRBV10-1 and TRBJ1-1; possible D gene TRBD1, 5 bases. The CDR3 spans 13 residues. Germline values: CDR1 WNHNN, CDR2 SYGVQD (reference sequence). The germline V and J ends were trimmed by 6 bases and 0 bases, with 8 bases remaining between them. The CDR3 DNA sequence: TGCGCCAGCAGCGGGACTATGAACACTGAAGCTTTCTTT. It encodes CASSGTMNTEAFF.

The chain carries TRBV19 and TRBJ1-1, with a tentative D call TRBD1 (5 bases). There are 15 residues in the CDR3. Germline V gene lookup returns CDR1 LNHDA and CDR2 SQIVND (reference sequence). The V gene lost 6 bases and the J gene lost 1 base, with 15 bases spanning the gap. The CDR3 reads CASRHLWGENTEAFF. In nucleotides, the CDR3 is TGTGCCAGTAGGCACCTGTGGGGGGAGAACACTGAAGCTTTCTTT.

CDR3 region: CASREQGAAKNIQYF. Written as DNA, the CDR3 is TGTGCCAGTAGGGAGCAGGGGGCAGCCAAAAACATTCAGTACTTC. The rearrangement uses TRBV19 and TRBJ2-4; TRBD1 aligns across 8 bases. This CDR3 comprises 15 residues. Losses at the gene ends were 6 bases for V and 0 bases for J; bases not matched to a gene: 4. The germline CDR1 and CDR2 sequences are LNHDA and SQIVND (reference sequence).

The V gene is TRBV7-9, the J gene TRBJ1-5; no definite D call. The CDR3 contains 12 residues. V gave up 1 base and J gave up 9 bases, with 7 bases separating them. From germline, CDR1 is SEHNR and CDR2 FQNEAQ (reference sequence). The CDR3 DNA follows: TGTGCCAGCAGCTTAGGAGAGACGCCCCAGCATTTT. Amino acid sequence: CASSLGETPQHF. Using reference TRBV7-9 and TRBJ1-5 for the parts outside the CDR3, the full variable domain is DTGVSQNPRHKITKRGQNVTFRCDPISEHNRLYWYRQTLGQGPEFLTYFQNEAQLEKSRLLSDRFSAERPKGSFSTLEIQRTEQGDSAMYLCASSLGETPQHFGDGTRLSIL.

This chain connects TRBV5-1 to TRBJ2-1; 7 bases fit TRBD1. Germline CDR1 reads SGHRS; CDR2 reads YFSETQ. After removal of 0 bases from V and 5 bases from J, the junction contained 5 bases not matched to a gene. This CDR3 region has 15 residues. The CDR3 sequence is CASSLDGTDHNEQFF. CDR3 in DNA: TGCGCCAGCAGCTTGGATGGGACAGATCACAATGAGCAGTTCTTC.

V and J are TRBV27 and TRBJ1-1; no clear D. In germline, CDR1 is MNHEY, CDR2 SMNVEV (reference sequence). CDR3 length: 14 residues. Trimming pared 3 bases from V and 2 bases from J, leaving 10 bases between. This chain's CDR3 is CASSFIGGNTEAFF. The CDR3 DNA reads TGTGCCAGCAGTTTTATAGGCGGTAACACTGAAGCTTTCTTT.

The count of this clone is one. This chain uses TRBV19 with TRBJ1-5; D is unresolved. V was trimmed by 10 bases and J by 5 bases, leaving 18 bases between them. Per germline, CDR1 LNHDA and CDR2 SQIVND (reference sequence). The CDR3 spans 14 residues. The CDR3 spells CATCLHGGDQPQHF. The CDR3 nucleotides are TGTGCCACATGCCTACACGGCGGGGATCAGCCCCAGCATTTT.

CDR3 bases: TGTGCCACCAGCAGAGCTCCGCGGGAGGGCTCAGATACGCAGTATTTT. This translates into CATSRAPREGSDTQYF. J is TRBJ2-3 and V is TRBV15; 9 nucleotides match TRBD2. The J segment lost 4 bases and the V segment lost 1 base, leaving 6 bases of the junction unmatched. In germline, CDR1 is LNHNV, CDR2 YYDKDF (reference sequence). This CDR3 comprises 16 residues.

The rearrangement links TRBV5-1 to TRBJ2-7, with D perhaps being TRBD1 or TRBD2 (5 bases each). Germline values: CDR1 SGHRS, CDR2 YFSETQ. The V end was cut by 2 bases, the J end by 2 bases, with 14 bases between. The CDR3 runs 15 residues. The CDR3 here is CASSFSFGAPYEQYF. The CDR3 bases are TGCGCCAGCAGCTTTTCTTTCGGGGCACCCTACGAGCAGTACTTC.